One T cell receptor beta chain is described in this entry. V lost 4 bases, J lost 1 base, and 8 bases stayed unmatched. The germline V gene has CDR1 MGHRA and CDR2 YSYEKL. This CDR3 contains 18 residues. In the original analysis: The authors estimated nucleated cell counts from reference gene primer amplification. Produced via immunoSEQ multiplex PCR; TCRdb's table is partial and in-frame only. The D gene and trimming were derived from the DNA, and the V and J assignments and clone size from that table. The sample holds about 190,000 clones, about 88% seen once. This record comes from a study of blood T cell repertoires in COVID-19. Whole-study context: The study drew acute and convalescent COVID-19 samples from the United States, Italy and Spain. PBMCs, B-cell-depleted T cells, or T cells were the source of the cDNA or gDNA that made up the material.

The clonotype was recovered from a man between 18 and 35 years old with active or convalescent COVID-19. The specimen was peripheral blood. The V gene is TRBV4-1, the J gene TRBJ2-5; 14 bases align to TRBD2. The CDR3 nucleotides are TGCGCCAGCAGCCGGACTAGCGGGAGGTTAGTGGGCCAAGAGACCCAGTACTTC. It codes for CASSRTSGRLVGQETQYF.